The 11 T cell receptor beta chains below all came from one sample that was sequenced in a study of cytomegalovirus exposure and HLA in healthy donors. Only in-frame clones appear in the TCRdb table, and some are missing; sequencing was by immunoSEQ multiplex PCR. The table includes more than 80,000 clones, 95% to 97% detected once. The sequencing input was PBMCs. The receptor source for this set is a woman aged 18-29 years in good health and CMV-seronegative.

The chain is built from TRBV7-9 and TRBJ1-5, with 10 bases that match TRBD1. The CDR3 extends over 18 amino acids. Germline V CDR1 and CDR2: SEHNR, FQNEAQ (reference sequence). With V trimmed by 1 base and J by 7 bases, 13 bases remained unmatched. Written as DNA, the CDR3 is TGTGCCAGCAGCTTAGGGGCTCGAGGGACAGGGGTAGAGCAGCCCCAGCATTTT. As protein: CASSLGARGTGVEQPQHF.

CDR3 protein: CASSLGGTSGQETQYF. CDR3 sequence (DNA): TGCGCCAGCAGCTTGGGAGGGACTAGCGGACAAGAGACCCAGTACTTC. The rearrangement links TRBV5-1 to TRBJ2-5; the match to TRBD2 covers 11 bases. Losses at the gene ends were 0 bases for V and 2 bases for J; bases not matched to a gene: 3. The CDR3 is 16 residues long. Germline CDR1 and CDR2: SGHRS and YFSETQ.

The genes are TRBV10-2 and TRBJ2-7, with a possible D match to TRBD2 (5 bases). The CDR3 consists of 15 residues. Trimming removed 3 bases at V and 6 bases at J, with 18 bases between. CDR1 and CDR2 (germline): WSHSY, SAAADI. The CDR3: CASSDADYSLAEQYF. DNA for the CDR3: TGCGCCAGCAGTGACGCCGACTATAGTCTAGCCGAGCAGTACTTC.

The rearrangement links TRBV7-9 to TRBJ2-1; the D is unclear. The V gene's germline CDR1 is SEHNR and CDR2 FQNEAQ (reference sequence). The CDR3 consists of 12 residues. Trimming left V 6 bases short and J 10 bases short, with 13 bases between. Here the CDR3 DNA reads TGTGCCAGCAGGTCCCGGAGCCGGGAGCAGTTCTTC. Translated, it gives CASRSRSREQFF.

This chain joins TRBV25-1 and TRBJ1-1; 8 nucleotides match TRBD1. The trim removed 10 bases at V and 1 base at J, leaving 8 bases unmatched. Germline V gives CDR1 MGHDK, CDR2 SYGVNS. The CDR3 extends over 14 amino acids. In DNA form, the CDR3 reads TGTGCCACCCAACGGACAGGGCCGAACACTGAAGCTTTCTTT. This codes for CATQRTGPNTEAFF. Complete variable domain (other parts from reference TRBV25-1 and TRBJ1-1): EADIYQTPRYLVIGTGKKITLECSQTMGHDKMYWYQQDPGMELHLIHYSYGVNSTEKGDLSSESTVSRIRTEHFPLTLESARPSHTSQYLCATQRTGPNTEAFFGQGTRLTVV.

This clone was recorded only once. The CDR3 spells CANSSWQGNTEAFF. CDR3 coding DNA: TGTGCCAACTCTTCTTGGCAGGGAAACACTGAAGCTTTCTTT. The rearrangement uses TRBV19 and TRBJ1-1, with D possibly TRBD1 on 5 matching bases. The CDR3 extends over 14 amino acids. Between the trimmed V and J ends, which lost 10 bases and 2 bases, there was a span of 17 bases. The germline CDR1 and CDR2 sequences are LNHDA and SQIVND (reference sequence).

This sequence joins TRBV6-1 and TRBJ2-1; maybe TRBD2 (6 bases). Trimming cost V 5 bases and J 9 bases, with 14 bases left between them. CDR3 length: 13 amino acids. Germline assignment: CDR1 MNHNS and CDR2 SASEGT. CDR3 residues: CASSPQTSVEQFF. The CDR3 nucleotides are TGTGCCAGCAGTCCCCAGACTAGTGTTGAGCAGTTCTTC.

V is TRBV10-3 and J is TRBJ1-5, with D possibly TRBD1 on 6 matching bases. Trimming removed 4 bases at V and 2 bases at J, with 12 bases between. CDR1 and CDR2 (germline): ENHRY, SYGVKD. The CDR3 sequence is 15 residues long. Here the CDR3 DNA reads TGTGCCATCAGTGGAAGGGGGGGAGGCAATCAGCCCCAGCATTTT. Translation: CAISGRGGGNQPQHF.

The chain joins TRBV7-9 to TRBJ2-1; 9 bases are shared with TRBD2. Germline assignment: CDR1 SEHNR and CDR2 FQNEAQ (reference sequence). V dropped 6 bases and J dropped 2; count of bases not matched to a gene: 8. The CDR3 spans 16 residues. DNA for the CDR3: TGTGCCAGCAGTCGGATAGCGGGAGTGGCCTACAATGAGCAGTTCTTC. It yields the protein CASSRIAGVAYNEQFF.

J is TRBJ1-2 and V is TRBV6-5; D unclear. V lost 0 bases to trimming and J lost 7 bases, with 15 bases between them. CDR1 and CDR2 from the germline V gene are MNHEY and SVGAGI. The CDR3 is 15 amino acids. The CDR3 DNA is TGTGCCAGCAGTTACTCGTTCGAGGCTAGGCGTGGCTACACCTTC. This encodes CASSYSFEARRGYTF.

This chain connects TRBV28 to TRBJ1-1; D may be TRBD1 (5 bases). In germline, CDR1 is MDHEN, CDR2 SYDVKM. The V gene lost 4 bases and the J gene lost 8 bases, with 8 bases spanning the gap. This CDR3 has 11 amino acids. CDR3 DNA: TGTGCCAGCAGTTCGGGGGTCGAAGCTTTCTTT. Protein: CASSSGVEAFF.